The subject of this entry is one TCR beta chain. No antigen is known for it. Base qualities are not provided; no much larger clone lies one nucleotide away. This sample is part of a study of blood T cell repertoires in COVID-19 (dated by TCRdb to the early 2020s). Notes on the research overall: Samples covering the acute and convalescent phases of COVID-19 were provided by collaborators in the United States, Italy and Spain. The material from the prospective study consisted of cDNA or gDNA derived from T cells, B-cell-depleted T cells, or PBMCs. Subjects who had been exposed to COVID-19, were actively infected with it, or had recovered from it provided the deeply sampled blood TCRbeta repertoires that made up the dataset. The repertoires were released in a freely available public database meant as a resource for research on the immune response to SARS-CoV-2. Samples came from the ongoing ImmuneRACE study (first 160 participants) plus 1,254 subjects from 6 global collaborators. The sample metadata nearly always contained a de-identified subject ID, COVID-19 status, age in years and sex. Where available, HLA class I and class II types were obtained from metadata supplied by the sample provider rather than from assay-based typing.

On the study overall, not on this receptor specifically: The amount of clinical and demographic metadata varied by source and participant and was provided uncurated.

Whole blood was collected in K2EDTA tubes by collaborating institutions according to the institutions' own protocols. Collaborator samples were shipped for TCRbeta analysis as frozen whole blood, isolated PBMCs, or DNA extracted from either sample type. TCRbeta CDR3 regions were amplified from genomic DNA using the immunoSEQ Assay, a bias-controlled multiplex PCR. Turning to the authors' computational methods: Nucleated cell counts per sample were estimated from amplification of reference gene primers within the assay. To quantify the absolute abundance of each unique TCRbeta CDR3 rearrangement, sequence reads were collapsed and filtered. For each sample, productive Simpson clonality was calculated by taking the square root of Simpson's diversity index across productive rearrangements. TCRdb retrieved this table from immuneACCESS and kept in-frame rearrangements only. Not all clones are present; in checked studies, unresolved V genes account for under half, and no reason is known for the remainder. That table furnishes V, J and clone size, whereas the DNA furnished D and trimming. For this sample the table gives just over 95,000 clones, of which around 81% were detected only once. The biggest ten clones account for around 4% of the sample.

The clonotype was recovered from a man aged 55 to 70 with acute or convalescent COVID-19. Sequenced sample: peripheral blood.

CDR3 reads: CASSHRTGQGSTEAFF. The DNA sequence is given as TGTGCCAGCAGCCATAGGACGGGACAGGGGAGCACTGAAGCTTTCTTT. Recombination linked TRBV14 to TRBJ1-1; TRBD1 matches 10 bases in the middle. V is trimmed back by 3 bases and J by 4 bases, and the junction contains 8 bases that no gene match accounts for. The CDR3 covers 16 residues, taking in both the cysteine and the phenylalanine. Solely the CDR3 DNA is kept, with 48 bases framed from the first base. CDR1 and CDR2 are drawn from the germline V gene: SGHDN, FVKESK.